Each of the 18 T cell receptor beta chains below was sequenced from the same sample in a study of OX40 agonist ivuxolimab in advanced cancers. TCRdb's table, derived via immunoSEQ multiplex PCR, lists solely in-frame clones and lacks some. Found here are fewer than 80,000 clones, roughly 85% of them singletons; the top ten hold approximately 4%. Specimen: CD4+ or CD8+ T cells sorted from blood, collected in a trial of the OX40 agonist ivuxolimab. The receptors derive from an adult with an advanced solid tumor such as melanoma, head and neck, liver or kidney cancer.

The genes are TRBV9 and TRBJ1-2, with 7 positions matching TRBD1. The CDR3 spans 13 residues. Germline trimming cut 10 bases from V and 5 bases from J; bases unmatched to any gene: 11. Germline CDR1 is SGDLS and CDR2 is YYNGEE. CDR3 protein: CASSTGQPYGYTF. The CDR3, as DNA: TGTGCCTCCAGCACGGGACAGCCATATGGCTACACCTTC.

V usage is TRBV18 and J usage is TRBJ1-2, with D uncertain. There are 17 residues in the CDR3. The V and J ends lost 4 bases and 0 bases respectively, with 18 bases between them. Germline CDR1 KGHSH, CDR2 LQKENI. The CDR3 reads CASSRQTTHDPNYGYTF. The CDR3 DNA reads TGTGCCAGCTCACGGCAGACCACACACGACCCTAACTATGGCTACACCTTC.

The rearrangement links TRBV7-2 to TRBJ2-1, with a possible D match to TRBD1 (5 bases). The germline V gene has CDR1 SGHTA and CDR2 FQGNSA. V lost 3 bases, J lost 0 bases, and 9 bases lay in between. The CDR3 covers 15 residues. The CDR3 here is CASSFRDSSYNEQFF. In DNA, the CDR3 is TGTGCCAGCAGCTTCAGAGACAGCTCCTACAATGAGCAGTTCTTC.

The genes are TRBV6-5 and TRBJ2-7; 8 nucleotides match TRBD1. Unmatched junction bases numbered 5, after V lost 4 bases and J lost 0 bases. The CDR3 extends over 15 amino acids. In germline, CDR1 is MNHEY, CDR2 SVGAGI. CDR3 amino acids: CASSWDRSSSYEQYF. The CDR3 DNA follows: TGTGCCAGCAGTTGGGACAGGTCGAGCTCCTACGAGCAGTACTTC.

The J gene is TRBJ2-3, the V gene TRBV30, with D maybe TRBD2 (6 bases). Deletions cut 4 bases from V and 9 bases from J, with 20 bases between. This CDR3 is 14 amino acids long. Per germline, CDR1 GTSNPN and CDR2 SVGIG (reference sequence). The CDR3 here is CAWTPGTLLETQYF. The CDR3 nucleotides are TGTGCCTGGACCCCGGGGACTCTCCTAGAGACGCAGTATTTT.

V gene TRBV19 combines with J gene TRBJ2-6; perhaps D is TRBD1 or TRBD2 (5 bases each). V lost 5 bases, J lost 0 bases, and 17 bases lay in between. Per germline, CDR1 LNHDA and CDR2 SQIVND (reference sequence). CDR3 length equals 18 residues. The CDR3 DNA follows: TGTGCCAGTAGTCCCCAGGGACGAGGGAACTCTGGGGCCAACGTCCTGACTTTC. This translates into CASSPQGRGNSGANVLTF.

The chain is built from TRBV6-5 and TRBJ2-6; the D is unclear. CDR3 size: 16 residues. V lost 3 bases and J 0 bases, leaving 9 bases between the germline ends. Germline CDR1 reads MNHEY; CDR2 reads SVGAGI. The CDR3 reads CASSYGPGSGANVLTF. In DNA form, the CDR3 reads TGTGCCAGCAGTTATGGGCCGGGCTCTGGGGCCAACGTCCTGACTTTC.

The J gene is TRBJ2-1, the V gene TRBV6-6; possibly TRBD1 or TRBD2 for D (6 bases each). CDR1 and CDR2 from the germline V gene are MNHNY and SVGAGI (reference sequence). Trimming took off 6 bases at V and 7 bases at J, with 19 bases between the two ends. This CDR3 comprises 15 residues. The CDR3 nucleotides are TGTGCCAGCAGCTCCGGGACTTTAGGGGGGAATGAGCAGTTCTTC. Its translation is CASSSGTLGGNEQFF.

This clone was picked up a small number of times. The chain recombines TRBV19 with TRBJ1-2; 11 positions match TRBD1. Per germline, CDR1 LNHDA and CDR2 SQIVND (reference sequence). Trimming removed 4 bases from V and 0 bases from J; junction bases left unmatched: 4. The CDR3 extends over 16 amino acids. The CDR3 loop is CASSTGTGGANYGYTF. The DNA for the CDR3 is TGTGCCAGTAGTACAGGGACAGGGGGTGCTAACTATGGCTACACCTTC.

The J gene is TRBJ2-7, the V gene TRBV27; tentatively, D is TRBD1 or TRBD2 (5 bases each). V was trimmed by 2 bases and J by 4 bases, leaving 15 bases between them. The CDR3 spans 15 residues. Germline CDR1 MNHEY, CDR2 SMNVEV (reference sequence). The CDR3 DNA follows: TGTGCCAGCAGTTTAGGGACGGTAAGGGAGTACGAGCAGTACTTC. Translation gives CASSLGTVREYEQYF.

The CDR3: CASSPGILAASTDTQYF. The CDR3 bases are TGCGCCAGCAGCCCCGGTATCCTAGCGGCTAGCACAGATACGCAGTATTTT. The V call is TRBV4-1, the J call TRBJ2-3; 7 positions agree with TRBD2. Germline V gene sequence: CDR1 MGHRA, CDR2 YSYEKL. This CDR3 contains 17 residues. V lost 4 bases to trimming and J lost 0 bases; unmatched junction nucleotides: 10.

The rearrangement uses TRBV10-2 and TRBJ2-5, with 13 bases identical to TRBD2. The ends lost 6 bases at V and 1 base at J; junction bases unmatched: 2. The CDR3 has 15 amino acids. Germline V gives CDR1 WSHSY, CDR2 SAAADI. As DNA, the CDR3 is TGCGCCAGCAGGGGGACTAGCGGGGCCCAAGAGACCCAGTACTTC. Amino acids: CASRGTSGAQETQYF.

This clone was counted only a few times. The chain uses TRBV9 and TRBJ1-2; D is ambiguous. CDR3 length: 15 amino acids. V lost 0 bases, J lost 3 bases, and 12 bases lay in between. CDR1 is SGDLS, CDR2 YYNGEE, per germline. The CDR3 is CASSVDQRADYGYTF. Written as DNA, the CDR3 is TGTGCCAGCAGCGTAGATCAGAGGGCGGACTATGGCTACACCTTC.

The chain combines TRBV5-1 with TRBJ2-3, with a tentative D call TRBD1 (6 bases). The CDR3 has 15 residues. The germline V gene encodes CDR1 SGHRS and CDR2 YFSETQ. Trimming removed 4 bases at V and 5 bases at J, with 17 bases between. CDR3 DNA: TGCGCCAGCAGCCTTAGGGGGTTACAAGTAGATACGCAGTATTTT. This codes for CASSLRGLQVDTQYF.

This clone was seen more than once but under ten times. The chain is built from TRBV25-1 and TRBJ2-1; the D call may be TRBD1 or TRBD2 (5 bases each). The CDR3 covers 13 residues. CDR1 is MGHDK, CDR2 SYGVNS, per germline. Trimming stripped 5 bases from V and 6 bases from J, with 11 bases between. CDR3 bases: TGTGCCAGCAGTAACGGGGCACTCAATGAGCAGTTCTTC. Translation gives CASSNGALNEQFF.

This clone appeared a single time. This chain links TRBV28 with TRBJ1-1; D uncertain. The germline V gene has CDR1 MDHEN and CDR2 SYDVKM. The V end lost 3 bases, the J end lost 2 bases, and 4 bases lay between the germline ends. The CDR3 totals 12 residues. The CDR3 DNA reads as TGTGCCAGCAGTTTGGAAAACACTGAAGCTTTCTTT. Its protein is CASSLENTEAFF.

The CDR3 region has the DNA TGTGCCAGCTCACGGTCCTCAGCCTCCAACACTGAAGCTTTCTTT. This sequence encodes CASSRSSASNTEAFF. The chain is built from TRBV18 and TRBJ1-1, with D uncertain. The germline V gene has CDR1 KGHSH and CDR2 LQKENI. V lost 4 bases to trimming and J lost 2 bases, with 14 bases between them. This CDR3 contains 15 residues.

This clone was picked up one time. The CDR3 bases are TGCAGCGTTGCAAGGGGGAACACTGAAGCTTTCTTT. Translation gives CSVARGNTEAFF. The chain combines TRBV29-1 with TRBJ1-1, with D possibly being TRBD1 (5 bases). V was clipped by 4 bases and J by 1 base, with 7 bases between them. The CDR3 has 12 residues. Germline CDR1 and CDR2: SQVTM and ANQGSEA.